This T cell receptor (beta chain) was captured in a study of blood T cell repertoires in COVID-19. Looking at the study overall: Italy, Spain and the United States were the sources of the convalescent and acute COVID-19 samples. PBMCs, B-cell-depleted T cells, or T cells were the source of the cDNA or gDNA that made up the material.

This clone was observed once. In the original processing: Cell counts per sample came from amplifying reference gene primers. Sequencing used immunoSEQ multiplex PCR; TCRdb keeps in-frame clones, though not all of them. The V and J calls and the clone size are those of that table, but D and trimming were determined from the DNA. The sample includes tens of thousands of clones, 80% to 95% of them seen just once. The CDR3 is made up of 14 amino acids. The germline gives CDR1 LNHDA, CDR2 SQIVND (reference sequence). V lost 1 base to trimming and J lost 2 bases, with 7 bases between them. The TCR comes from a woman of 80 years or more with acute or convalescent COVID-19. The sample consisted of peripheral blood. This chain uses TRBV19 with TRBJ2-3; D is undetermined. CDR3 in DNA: TGTGCCAGTAGTATAGGGCGGTACACAGATACGCAGTATTTT. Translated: CASSIGRYTDTQYF.